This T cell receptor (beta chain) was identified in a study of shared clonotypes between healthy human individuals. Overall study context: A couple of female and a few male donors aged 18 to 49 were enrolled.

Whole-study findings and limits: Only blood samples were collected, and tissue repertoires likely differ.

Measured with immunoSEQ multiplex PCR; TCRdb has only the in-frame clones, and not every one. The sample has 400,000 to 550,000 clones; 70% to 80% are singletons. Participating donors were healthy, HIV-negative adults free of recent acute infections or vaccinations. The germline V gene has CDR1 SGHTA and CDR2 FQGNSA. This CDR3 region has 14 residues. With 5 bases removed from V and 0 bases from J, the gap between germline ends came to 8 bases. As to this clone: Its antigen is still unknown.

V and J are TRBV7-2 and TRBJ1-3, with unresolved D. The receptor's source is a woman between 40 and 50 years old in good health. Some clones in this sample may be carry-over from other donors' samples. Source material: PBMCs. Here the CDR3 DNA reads TGTGCCAGCAGCCAAGGTTTCTCTGGAAACACCATATATTTT. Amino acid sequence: CASSQGFSGNTIYF. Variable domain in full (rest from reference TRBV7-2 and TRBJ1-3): GAGVSQSPSNKVTEKGKDVELRCDPISGHTALYWYRQSLGQGLEFLIYFQGNSAPDKSGLPSDRFSAERTGGSVSTLTIQRTQQEDSAVYLCASSQGFSGNTIYFGEGSWLTVV.